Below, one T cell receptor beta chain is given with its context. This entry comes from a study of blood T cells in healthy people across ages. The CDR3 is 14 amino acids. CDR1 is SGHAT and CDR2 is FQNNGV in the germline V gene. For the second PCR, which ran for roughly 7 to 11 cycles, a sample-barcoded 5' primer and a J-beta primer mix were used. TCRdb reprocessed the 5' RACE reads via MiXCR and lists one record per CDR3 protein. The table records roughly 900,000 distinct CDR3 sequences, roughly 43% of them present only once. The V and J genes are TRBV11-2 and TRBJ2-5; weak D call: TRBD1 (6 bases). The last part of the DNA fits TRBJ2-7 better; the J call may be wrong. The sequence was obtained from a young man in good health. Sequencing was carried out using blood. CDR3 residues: CASNIAGDYNEQYF. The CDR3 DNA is TGTGCCAGCAACATCGCAGGGGATTACAACGAGCAGTACTTC.